The rows below give T cell receptor beta chains drawn from one sample of a study of blood T cells in healthy people across ages. TCRdb re-analysed the 5' RACE reads in MiXCR, keeping a single row per CDR3 protein. The sample holds hundreds of thousands of distinct CDR3 sequences, 55% to 65% seen once. Sample: blood. These receptors all stem from a man aged 30-40 years in good health. Each CDR3 is given without its conserved first and last residue.

ASSQYPGQLSYEQY	TRBV12-3/TRBV12-4	TRBJ2-7
SAKAQNMNTKAF	TRBV20-1	TRBJ1-1
SVEGGQGARQPQH	TRBV29-1	TRBJ1-5
ASSKRGDQPQH	TRBV21-1	TRBJ1-5
SARISGGKNTQY	TRBV20-1	TRBJ2-3
AWRTDYNEQF	TRBV30	TRBJ2-1
ASSLGPGNLGIQY	TRBV7-2	TRBJ2-4
ASTEGFNEKLF	TRBV25-1	TRBJ1-4
ASSLGGDHGYT	TRBV7-3	TRBJ1-2
SAPGASVSYEQY	TRBV20-1	.
ASSPRAEETQY	TRBV5-5	TRBJ2-5
AWVGAGIHGYT	TRBV30	TRBJ1-2
ASSLNNNEQF	TRBV12-3/TRBV12-4	TRBJ2-1
ASSQDWGGQGSYNEQF	TRBV4-3	TRBJ2-1
SAYSGGTGYNEQF	TRBV20-1	TRBJ2-1
ASSPEPGSYNEQF	TRBV5-6	TRBJ2-1
ASSQKSQGAGGYT	TRBV27	TRBJ1-2
ASSQGDDSYEQY	TRBV4-3	TRBJ2-7
ASSAGRQGFTDTQY	TRBV18	TRBJ2-3
ASSQGRYEQY	TRBV14	TRBJ2-7
ASSLRTSLVSYNEQF	TRBV7-2	TRBJ2-1
ASSSQGGSNQPQH	TRBV13	TRBJ1-5
ASSYSGWTAGNEQF	TRBV6-2/TRBV6-3	TRBJ2-1
ASSRHAGTSGPYNEQF	TRBV4-2	TRBJ2-1
ATLRREEETQY	TRBV5-4	TRBJ2-5
ASSPLVSYNSPLH	TRBV7-9	TRBJ1-6
ASRGSQGPDTQY	TRBV12-3/TRBV12-4	TRBJ2-3
ASSEDSVPYEQY	TRBV6-1	TRBJ2-7
AISERTGRVDTQY	TRBV10-3	TRBJ2-3